This passage covers 5 T cell receptor beta chains from one sample sequenced in a study of blood T cells in healthy people across ages (dated by TCRdb to between 2014 and 2017). Library preparation used 5' RACE. These reads were obtained on an Illumina HiSeq 2500. A second PCR of roughly 6 to 11 cycles was performed with a sample-barcoded 5' primer and a J-beta primer mix. TCRdb took the public reads, trimmed them with fastp at Q25, ran MiXCR for clone calling and kept in-frame beta chains. Duplicate CDR3 protein sequences are folded into a single record with the most common DNA and genes. The sample contains approximately 810,000 distinct CDR3 sequences, about 36% of them found a single time. The leading ten clones occupy 13% of the sample. Sequenced material: blood. These receptors came from a man aged 18 to 30 in good health.

The chain uses TRBV4-1 and TRBJ1-3; no definite D call. Germline V lookup: CDR1 MGHRA, CDR2 YSYEKL. This CDR3 comprises 15 residues. With 1 base removed from V and 6 bases from J, the gap between germline ends came to 13 bases. This chain's CDR3 is CASSQGYSGENTIYF. DNA of the CDR3: TGCGCCAGCAGCCAAGGCTACAGCGGGGAAAACACCATATATTTT.

The gene calls are TRBV20-1 and TRBJ2-7; D is undetermined. The V gene's germline CDR1 is DFQATT and CDR2 SNEGSKA (reference sequence). This CDR3 has 14 amino acids. Trimming stripped 6 bases from V and 7 bases from J, with 22 bases between. The CDR3 DNA reads as TGCAGTGCCTCACGTGGTAGACCAAACAATGAGCAGTACTTC. Protein product: CSASRGRPNNEQYF.

This clonotype was counted a single time. The CDR3 nucleotides read TGTGCCAGCAATGCAGGGGGAATGGCTGGCTACACCTTC. Protein: CASNAGGMAGYTF. This chain connects TRBV6-6 to TRBJ1-2, with TRBD1 matching 7 bases. Germline V gene sequence: CDR1 MNHNY, CDR2 SVGAGI (reference sequence). J was trimmed by 7 bases and V by 7 bases; bases with no gene match: 9. The CDR3 covers 13 residues.

This clonotype was seen ten or more times. This chain uses TRBV9 with TRBJ2-5, with a possible D match to TRBD1 (6 bases). The CDR3 contains 15 residues. The V gene lost 3 bases and the J gene lost 2 bases, with 14 bases spanning the gap. The germline gives CDR1 SGDLS, CDR2 YYNGEE. The DNA of the CDR3 is TGTGCCAGCAGCGCCAGCGGACAGCAGCAAGAGACCCAGTACTTC. This codes for CASSASGQQQETQYF.

The chain couples TRBV7-8 to TRBJ2-5; the D gene is possibly TRBD1 (5 bases). The CDR3 runs to 13 residues. Germline CDR1 is SGHVS and CDR2 is FQNEAQ. V gave up 6 bases and J gave up 1 base, with 9 bases separating them. CDR3 DNA: TGTGCCAGCAGGTACAGGTTCCAAGAGACCCAGTACTTC. Translating it yields CASRYRFQETQYF.